These 25 T cell receptor beta chains originate from one sample sequenced in a study of beta chain features in type 1 diabetes. Of the isolated RNA, all was reverse transcribed, and so the sequenced material was expressed TCRB transcripts. Clones were read by immunoSEQ multiplex PCR, and TCRdb kept only the in-frame ones, dropping some. The data hold hundreds of thousands of clones, with approximately 28% observed a single time. The sequenced sample was naive CD4+ T cells from blood. The receptors derive from a man in his late teens or twenties in good health.

The chain combines TRBV27 with TRBJ1-2; 9 bases agree with TRBD1. V lost 8 bases and J lost 3; bases outside the gene matches: 10. The germline V gene has CDR1 MNHEY and CDR2 SMNVEV (reference sequence). This CDR3 spans 15 amino acids. The CDR3 coding sequence is TGTGCCAGCCGCACCTGGGGACAGGGCGACTATGGCTACACCTTC. Its protein product is CASRTWGQGDYGYTF.

The rearrangement joins TRBV27 to TRBJ2-7, with D tentatively TRBD2 (5 bases). The CDR3 has 14 amino acids. The V gene lost 2 bases and the J gene lost 5 bases, with 13 bases spanning the gap. CDR1 MNHEY and CDR2 SMNVEV come from the germline V gene (reference sequence). This chain's CDR3 is CASSLKYRRHEQYF. DNA for the CDR3: TGTGCCAGCAGTTTAAAATATCGGAGGCACGAGCAGTACTTC.

The J gene is TRBJ2-2, the V gene TRBV7-9; no definite D call. Germline loops: CDR1 SEHNR, CDR2 FQNEAQ (reference sequence). This CDR3 spans 14 amino acids. V dropped 5 bases and J dropped 3 bases, with 10 bases sitting between them. The CDR3 DNA sequence: TGTGCCAGCAGCCTACTTGGGGACACCGGGGAGCTGTTTTTT. It specifies CASSLLGDTGELFF.

Turning to this clone: Other DNA sequences in this specimen translate into the identical CDR3. This sequence joins TRBV30 and TRBJ1-1; D unresolved. Germline assignment: CDR1 GTSNPN and CDR2 SVGIG (reference sequence). V lost 0 bases to trimming and J lost 2 bases, with 7 bases between them. The CDR3 runs 13 residues. DNA of the CDR3: TGTGCCTGGAGTGTAGGGCTCAACACTGAAGCTTTCTTT. Its protein product is CAWSVGLNTEAFF.

The chain has TRBV7-2 and TRBJ2-1, with D possibly matching TRBD2 (6 bases). The CDR3 extends over 16 amino acids. Germline values: CDR1 SGHTA, CDR2 FQGNSA. Deletions cut 4 bases from V and 8 bases from J, with 21 bases between. The CDR3: CASSSRLGFPLDEQFF. CDR3 DNA sequence: TGTGCCAGCAGCTCTCGACTAGGCTTCCCCTTGGATGAGCAGTTCTTC.

This clone was seen a handful of times. The J gene is TRBJ2-5, the V gene TRBV30; a weak D match, TRBD2 (6 bases). Germline CDR1 reads GTSNPN; CDR2 reads SVGIG (reference sequence). Trimming left V 0 bases short and J 9 bases short, with 14 bases between. The CDR3 loop spans 13 amino acids. In DNA form, the CDR3 reads TGTGCCTGGAGTGTCGGAGGGAGTCCTTCCCAGTACTTC. Translation: CAWSVGGSPSQYF.

As concerns this clone: At one end, the junction sequence differs from germline, possibly due to a read error. The rearrangement links TRBV9 to TRBJ2-1, with 11 bases lining up with TRBD2. The CDR3 is made up of 12 amino acids. Germline V gene data show CDR1 as SGDLS and CDR2 as YYNGEE. CDR3 sequence reads: CASGRSYNEQFF. The CDR3 DNA reads TGCGCTAGCGGGAGGTCCTACAATGAGCAGTTCTTC.

The chain carries TRBV9 and TRBJ2-2, with 8 bases that match TRBD1. Germline CDR1 SGDLS, CDR2 YYNGEE. The length of the CDR3 is 16 residues. Losses at the gene ends were 3 bases for V and 2 bases for J; bases not matched to a gene: 6. This chain's CDR3 is CASSGTTGANTGELFF. The CDR3 DNA reads TGTGCCAGCAGCGGAACGACAGGGGCAAACACCGGGGAGCTGTTTTTT.

This chain connects TRBV11-2 to TRBJ2-1; TRBD1 is a possible D gene (6 bases). CDR3 length: 14 amino acids. V gave up 0 bases and J gave up 6 bases, with 9 bases separating them. CDR1 is SGHAT, CDR2 FQNNGV, per germline. CDR3 sequence reads: CASSLDPGANEQFF. CDR3 DNA: TGTGCCAGCAGCTTAGATCCAGGGGCCAATGAGCAGTTCTTC.

The chain has TRBV19 and TRBJ2-5, with no clear D. The CDR3 has 13 residues. Trimming pared 3 bases from V and 0 bases from J, leaving 5 bases between. Germline CDR1 LNHDA, CDR2 SQIVND (reference sequence). The DNA for the CDR3 is TGTGCCAGTAGTATCATGTACCAAGAGACCCAGTACTTC. Translated, it gives CASSIMYQETQYF.

Only a few counts were recorded for this clone. The chain recombines TRBV6-6 with TRBJ2-3, with D unresolved. Trimming took off 0 bases at V and 1 base at J, with 11 bases between the two ends. The CDR3 is made up of 16 amino acids. The V gene's germline CDR1 is MNHNY and CDR2 SVGAGI (reference sequence). The CDR3 nucleotides read TGTGCCAGCAGTTACTCGAGTCGCCGCGGCACAGATACGCAGTATTTT. Its translation is CASSYSSRRGTDTQYF.

This clone was seen a handful of times. The gene calls are TRBV6-6 and TRBJ2-5, with a weak D call TRBD2 (5 bases). Germline V lookup: CDR1 MNHNY, CDR2 SVGAGI (reference sequence). Trimming removed 6 bases from V and 0 bases from J, with 14 bases in between. This CDR3 is built from 15 residues. The CDR3 sequence is CASSPLGVYQETQYF. The CDR3 bases are TGTGCCAGCAGCCCGCTCGGGGTGTACCAAGAGACCCAGTACTTC.

The CDR3, as DNA: TGTGCCTGGAGTGTGGGGGGAACTAACTATGGCTACACCTTC. It specifies CAWSVGGTNYGYTF. V gene TRBV30 combines with J gene TRBJ1-2; D may be TRBD1 (5 bases). The CDR3 extends over 14 amino acids. From germline, CDR1 is GTSNPN and CDR2 SVGIG (reference sequence). Trimming left V 0 bases short and J 0 bases short, with 8 bases between.

The gene calls are TRBV4-1 and TRBJ2-5; D is unclear. V was clipped by 0 bases and J by 2 bases, with 10 bases between them. Looked up from germline, CDR1 is MGHRA and CDR2 is YSYEKL. The length of the CDR3 is 15 residues. The CDR3 DNA reads as TGCGCCAGCAGCCAAGAACACAGACCGCAAGAGACCCAGTACTTC. Translated: CASSQEHRPQETQYF.

This chain uses TRBV10-3 with TRBJ2-3; D uncertain. Per germline, CDR1 ENHRY and CDR2 SYGVKD. V lost 3 bases, J lost 1 base, and 5 bases lay in between. The CDR3 has 13 amino acids. The CDR3 DNA is TGTGCCATCAGTGATGGGCGCACAGATACGCAGTATTTT. Residues: CAISDGRTDTQYF.

Comment on this clone: Other DNA sequences in the same sample also yield this CDR3. The V and J genes are TRBV5-1 and TRBJ2-1; D uncertain. Trimming stripped 2 bases from V and 9 bases from J, with 6 bases between. Germline V gene data show CDR1 as SGHRS and CDR2 as YFSETQ. This CDR3 contains 11 residues. The CDR3 bases are TGCGCCAGCAGCTTAAGTAGTGAGCAGTTCTTC. It codes for CASSLSSEQFF. The entire variable domain, with the rest obtained from reference TRBV5-1 and TRBJ2-1, is as follows: KAGVTQTPRYLIKTRGQQVTLSCSPISGHRSVSWYQQTPGQGLQFLFEYFSETQRNKGNFPGRFSGRQFSNSRSEMNVSTLELGDSALYLCASSLSSEQFFGPGTRLTVL.

The DNA of the CDR3 is TGTGCCAGCAGTTACTCGAAGGGGGCCTACAATGAGCAGTTCTTC. The encoded protein is CASSYSKGAYNEQFF. The rearrangement uses TRBV6-5 and TRBJ2-1; D perhaps matches TRBD1 (6 bases). V was shortened by 0 bases and J by 2 bases, with 8 bases between the two germline ends. There are 15 residues in the CDR3. Looked up from germline, CDR1 is MNHEY and CDR2 is SVGAGI.

This sequence joins TRBV14 and TRBJ2-2; the D is unclear. This CDR3 comprises 15 residues. V lost 1 base and J lost 3, with 9 bases in between. Germline CDR1 is SGHDN and CDR2 is FVKESK. CDR3 DNA sequence: TGTGCCAGCAGCCAAGGCCTACTTGACACCGGGGAGCTGTTTTTT. It is translated as CASSQGLLDTGELFF.

This clone was counted only a few times. The chain links TRBV7-2 to TRBJ2-3, with D perhaps TRBD2 (6 bases). Trimming stripped 3 bases from V and 4 bases from J, with 11 bases between. Germline CDR1 SGHTA, CDR2 FQGNSA. This CDR3 is 14 amino acids long. CDR3 residues: CASSLNSGPDTQYF. CDR3 in DNA: TGTGCCAGCAGCTTGAATAGCGGACCAGATACGCAGTATTTT. The whole variable domain, filled in from reference TRBV7-2 and TRBJ2-3, reads GAGVSQSPSNKVTEKGKDVELRCDPISGHTALYWYRQSLGQGLEFLIYFQGNSAPDKSGLPSDRFSAERTGGSVSTLTIQRTQQEDSAVYLCASSLNSGPDTQYFGPGTRLTVL.

The rearrangement uses TRBV28 and TRBJ2-7; 11 bases are shared with TRBD2. The CDR3 runs 14 residues. In germline, CDR1 is MDHEN, CDR2 SYDVKM. Unmatched junction bases numbered 5, after V lost 5 bases and J lost 5 bases. The CDR3 protein is CASSVSGRAHEQYF. DNA for the CDR3: TGTGCCAGCAGTGTTAGCGGGAGGGCACACGAGCAGTACTTC.

This chain connects TRBV2 to TRBJ2-1; D is perhaps TRBD1 (6 bases). The V and J ends lost 6 bases and 0 bases respectively, with 9 bases between them. CDR1 and CDR2 from the germline V gene are SNHLY and FYNNEI. This CDR3 has 14 residues. The CDR3 spells CASRWDNSYNEQFF. CDR3 coding DNA: TGTGCCAGCAGATGGGACAACTCCTACAATGAGCAGTTCTTC.

The rearrangement links TRBV5-4 to TRBJ2-1, with TRBD2 identical over 10 bases. The CDR3 has 17 amino acids. Per the germline V gene, CDR1 is SGHNT and CDR2 is YYREEE (reference sequence). V shed 4 bases and J 8 bases; nucleotides not matched to a gene: 15. The chain's CDR3 is CASSPSGTSGIRDEQFF. The DNA of the CDR3 is TGTGCCAGCAGCCCTTCGGGTACTAGCGGGATTCGGGATGAGCAGTTCTTC.

J is TRBJ2-5 and V is TRBV9, with TRBD2 matching over 9 bases. The V gene's germline CDR1 is SGDLS and CDR2 YYNGEE. V lost 0 bases, J lost 5 bases, and 8 bases stayed unmatched. CDR3 size: 16 residues. The CDR3 nucleotides are TGTGCCAGCAGCGTAGCGGCGGGAGGGCCTCCGGAGACCCAGTACTTC. Amino acids: CASSVAAGGPPETQYF.

This clone came up a few times. This chain connects TRBV5-1 to TRBJ1-1; D ambiguous. V was shortened by 0 bases and J by 0 bases, with 6 bases between the two germline ends. CDR3 length equals 14 residues. Looked up from germline, CDR1 is SGHRS and CDR2 is YFSETQ. CDR3 residues: CASSLGTVNTEAFF. CDR3 bases: TGCGCCAGCAGCTTGGGGACCGTGAACACTGAAGCTTTCTTT.

The chain has TRBV30 and TRBJ1-2; 7 nucleotides align to TRBD1. The V and J ends lost 5 bases and 8 bases, in that order; junction bases with no gene match: 5. Germline loops: CDR1 GTSNPN, CDR2 SVGIG (reference sequence). The CDR3 has 11 amino acids. CDR3 bases: TGTGCCTGGGGAACAGGGGCGGGCTACACCTTC. Protein product: CAWGTGAGYTF.